This TCR beta chain was observed in a study of vaccination and CD4 T cells after COVID-19. Specified treatment: approximately 9-day PBMC culture with coronavirus spike peptide pools or control peptides (ViraFEST assay). Cultured CD4+ T cell DNA underwent sequencing with the Oncomine TCR Beta short-read assay. Once CD4+ T cells had been cultured, genomic DNA was extracted from them. In TCRdb, the PCR reads were re-called with MiXCR into one record per CDR3 protein. Seen here are some 15,000 distinct CDR3 sequences, roughly 56% observed once, and the top ten hold 7.4%. The CDR3 runs to 12 residues. Germline V gene data show CDR1 as SGHTA and CDR2 as FQGTGA. The V end was cut by 5 bases, the J end by 2 bases, with 3 bases between. This clonotype was observed a handful of times. The antigen is unknown.

Sequenced sample: CD4+ T cells from blood, cultured in vitro. The TCR comes from a human donor who had recovered from COVID-19. The V call is TRBV7-3, the J call TRBJ2-2; D is ambiguous. CDR3 DNA sequence: TGTGCCAGCAGCCCCAACACCGGGGAGCTGTTTTTT. Amino acids: CASSPNTGELFF. Full variable domain (rest looked up from reference TRBV7-3 and TRBJ2-2): GAGVSQTPSNKVTEKGKYVELRCDPISGHTALYWYRQSLGQGPEFLIYFQGTGAADDSGLPNDRFFAVRPEGSVSTLKIQRTERGDSAVYLCASSPNTGELFFGEGSRLTVL.